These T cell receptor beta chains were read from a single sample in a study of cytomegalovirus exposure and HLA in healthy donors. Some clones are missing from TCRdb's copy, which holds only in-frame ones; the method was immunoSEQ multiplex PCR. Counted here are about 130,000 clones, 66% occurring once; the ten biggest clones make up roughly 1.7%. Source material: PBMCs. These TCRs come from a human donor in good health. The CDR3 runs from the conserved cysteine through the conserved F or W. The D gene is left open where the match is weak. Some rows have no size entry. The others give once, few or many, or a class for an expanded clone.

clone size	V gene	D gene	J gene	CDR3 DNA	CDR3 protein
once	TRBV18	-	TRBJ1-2	TGTGCCAGCTCACCATCTCGGGCAGGGCCTAACTATGGCTACACCTTC	CASSPSRAGPNYGYTF
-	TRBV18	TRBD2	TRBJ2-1	TGTGCCAGCTCACTCGGACTAGCGGAGTCATTCCGGCAGTTCTTC	CASSLGLAESFRQFF
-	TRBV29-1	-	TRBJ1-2	TGCAGCGTCAACGATCTAGATGGCTACACCTTC	CSVNDLDGYTF
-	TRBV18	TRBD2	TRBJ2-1	TGTGCCAGCTCACCAGGGGGGGGAACCTACAATGAGCAGTTCTTC	CASSPGGGTYNEQFF
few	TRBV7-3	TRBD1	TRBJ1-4	TGTGCCAGCAGCCAGAAAGATCGACAGGGCAGTAATGAAAAACTGTTTTTT	CASSQKDRQGSNEKLFF
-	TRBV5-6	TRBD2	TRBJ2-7	TGTGCCAGCAGCTCCCTTCCAGCGGGAGTTCCTTTC	CASSSLPAGVPF
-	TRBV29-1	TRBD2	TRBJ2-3	TGCAGCGTTGATAGCGGGAGGGGGTTGGGGTTAGATACGCAGTATTTT	CSVDSGRGLGLDTQYF
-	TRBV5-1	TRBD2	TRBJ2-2	TGCGCCAGCAGCTCGGATAGCGGGTCCGGGGAGCTGTTTTTT	CASSSDSGSGELFF
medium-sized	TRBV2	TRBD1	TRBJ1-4	TGTGCCAGCTCAGGGACAGGGCGCCTCCTTAATGAAAAACTGTTTTTT	CASSGTGRLLNEKLFF
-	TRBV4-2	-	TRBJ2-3	TGTGCCAGCAGCCAAGAGGCTAGCGTTAGCACAGATACGCAGTATTTT	CASSQEASVSTDTQYF
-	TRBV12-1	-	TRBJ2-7	TGTGCCAGCAGCAGCGGACTAGCGGGGTCCTACGAGCAGTACTTC	CASSSGLAGSYEQYF
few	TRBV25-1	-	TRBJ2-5	TGTGCCAGCAGCAGAGAAGGCGTTCAGGGGCGCCAAGAGACCCAGTACTTC	CASSREGVQGRQETQYF
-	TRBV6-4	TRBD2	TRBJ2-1	TGTGCCAGCAGTGTTAGCGGGGGCCAAGAGGCCCAGTTCTTC	CASSVSGGQEAQFF
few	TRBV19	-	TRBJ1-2	TGTGCCAGTAGGCCAACCGGGACTAACTATGGCTACACCTTC	CASRPTGTNYGYTF
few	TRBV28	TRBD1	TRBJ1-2	TGTGCCAGCAGAACCGGGACAGGAGGTAACTATGGCTACACCTTC	CASRTGTGGNYGYTF
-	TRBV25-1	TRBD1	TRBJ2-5	TGTGCCAGCAGTGTGGGAGACAGGGGGTCAGAGACCCAGTACTTC	CASSVGDRGSETQYF
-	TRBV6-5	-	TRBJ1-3	TGTGCCAGCAGTCGCGGGGACTCTGGAAACACCATATATTTT	CASSRGDSGNTIYF
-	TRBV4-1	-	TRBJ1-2	TGCGCCAGCAGCCGTCGGTTCGGGGGAGACTATGGCTACACCTTC	CASSRRFGGDYGYTF
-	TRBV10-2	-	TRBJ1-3	TGCGCCAGCAGTGAGTCCCGGAGATCCTCTGGAAACACCATATATTTT	CASSESRRSSGNTIYF
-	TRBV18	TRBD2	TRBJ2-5	TGTGCCAGCTCACGGGAGGGGAAAGAGACCCAGTACTTC	CASSREGKETQYF
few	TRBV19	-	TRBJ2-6	TGTGCCACCGGCGGTGGGGCCAACGTCCTGACTTTC	CATGGGANVLTF
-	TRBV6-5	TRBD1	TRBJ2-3	TGTGCCAGCAGTGAAGGGGGCGGGGATACGCAGTATTTT	CASSEGGGDTQYF
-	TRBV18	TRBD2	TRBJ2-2	TGTGCCAGCTCCGGGACTAGCTATGACACCGGGGAGCTGTTTTTT	CASSGTSYDTGELFF
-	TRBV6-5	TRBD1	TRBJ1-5	TGTGCCAGCAGGCCGACAGGGAATAGCAATCAGCCCCAGCATTTT	CASRPTGNSNQPQHF
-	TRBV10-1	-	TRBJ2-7	TGCGCCAGCAGTGAAGGTGGCGGCGGTACTAACGAGCAGTACTTC	CASSEGGGGTNEQYF
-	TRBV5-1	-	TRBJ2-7	TGCGCCAGCAGCTTATCCAGGGTCGGGTCCGAGCAGTACTTC	CASSLSRVGSEQYF